This T cell receptor beta chain is from a study of blood T cell repertoires in COVID-19. Across the whole study: Spain, Italy and the United States supplied samples that represented acute and convalescent COVID-19. The cDNA or gDNA used as material had been derived from T cells, B-cell-depleted T cells, or PBMCs.

The CDR3 is made up of 16 amino acids. V dropped 4 bases and J dropped 0 bases, with 13 bases sitting between them. Germline CDR1 SGHNT, CDR2 YYREEE (reference sequence). Living in about two dozen US areas, the participants were between 18 and 89 years of age. TCRdb keeps only in-frame clones here, not all; method: immunoSEQ multiplex PCR. The data hold about 180,000 clones, with about 88% observed a single time. The V gene is TRBV5-4, the J gene TRBJ2-2, with D possibly being TRBD2 (6 bases). Material for sequencing was PBMCs or T cells enriched from blood (not recorded which). This sequence was found in a woman in her thirties or forties with acute COVID-19. This CDR3 reads CASSPLAGTNTGELFF. The CDR3, as DNA: TGTGCCAGCAGCCCTCTTGCGGGGACGAACACCGGGGAGCTGTTTTTT.